Below are 27 T cell receptor beta chains sequenced from a single sample in a study of blood T cells in healthy people across ages (dated by TCRdb to between 2014 and 2017). The library was obtained by 5' RACE. Instrument on record: Illumina HiSeq 2500. A second PCR of roughly 7 to 11 cycles was performed with a sample-barcoded 5' primer and a J-beta primer mix. TCRdb's own reprocessing of the public reads used fastp at Q25 and MiXCR and kept productive beta chains. Every CDR3 protein is listed once, alongside the most common genes and DNA of its rows. Counted in this sample were about 1.1 million distinct CDR3 sequences; around two fifths of them appeared once. In total, the top ten clones hold 10% to 15% of the sample. The sequencing sample was made of blood. These TCRs come from a man aged 18 to 29 in good health.

The rearrangement joins TRBV4-3 to TRBJ1-2, with TRBD1 identical over 8 bases. Germline CDR1 is LGHNA and CDR2 is YSLEER. With V trimmed by 1 base and J by 2 bases, 3 bases remained unmatched. CDR3 length equals 15 residues. DNA for the CDR3: TGCGCCAGCAGCCAAGCTAGGACAGGGAACTATGGCTACACCTTC. Protein: CASSQARTGNYGYTF.

Ten or more counts support this clonotype. The gene calls are TRBV7-2 and TRBJ1-2; D unresolved. V lost 5 bases and J lost 8, with 12 bases in between. This CDR3 comprises 12 residues. The germline V gene encodes CDR1 SGHTA and CDR2 FQGNSA. This CDR3 is CASSPPRLGYTF. DNA of the CDR3: TGTGCCAGCAGCCCGCCCCGTTTGGGCTACACCTTC.

V and J are TRBV7-2 and TRBJ2-3, with D uncertain. CDR3 length: 15 residues. Germline CDR1 is SGHTA and CDR2 is FQGNSA. Trimming stripped 1 base from V and 2 bases from J, with 10 bases between. The CDR3, as DNA: TGTGCCAGCAGCTTAGGGCGAGCTCCCACAGATACGCAGTATTTT. Its protein product is CASSLGRAPTDTQYF.

The chain carries TRBV6-5 and TRBJ1-2; 9 nucleotides line up with TRBD1. CDR3 size: 14 residues. V lost 11 bases, J lost 6 bases, and 13 bases stayed unmatched. The germline CDR1 and CDR2 sequences are MNHEY and SVGAGI. CDR3 sequence: CADKRPRDRDGYTF. The CDR3 DNA reads as TGTGCCGATAAACGACCCCGGGACAGGGATGGCTACACCTTC.

This rearrangement joins TRBV6-5 to TRBJ2-2; D unclear. The CDR3 is 14 residues long. With 2 bases removed from V and 3 bases from J, the gap between germline ends came to 7 bases. Germline V gene lookup returns CDR1 MNHEY and CDR2 SVGAGI. The CDR3 is CASSYQVDTGELFF. The CDR3 DNA is TGTGCCAGCAGTTACCAGGTGGACACCGGGGAGCTGTTTTTT.

The genes are TRBV12-3 or TRBV12-4 and TRBJ2-5, with D maybe TRBD1 (6 bases). This CDR3 contains 15 residues. The V and J ends lost 5 bases and 5 bases respectively, with 18 bases between them. CDR3 residues: CASSTGRRWSETQYF. DNA of the CDR3: TGTGCCAGCAGTACAGGGCGGAGATGGAGTGAGACCCAGTACTTC.

The CDR3 here is CASTLRDTSNYGYTF. CDR3 nucleotides: TGTGCCAGCACCCTCCGGGACACCTCTAACTATGGCTACACCTTC. The chain uses TRBV6-6 and TRBJ1-2; TRBD1 might be the D (6 bases). This CDR3 comprises 15 residues. The V end lost 7 bases, the J end lost 0 bases, and 15 bases lay between the germline ends. Germline V gene sequence: CDR1 MNHNY, CDR2 SVGAGI (reference sequence).

The V call is TRBV9, the J call TRBJ1-2; tentatively, D is TRBD1 (5 bases). The CDR3 length is 14 residues. Germline V lookup: CDR1 SGDLS, CDR2 YYNGEE. V was shortened by 5 bases and J by 7 bases, with 18 bases between the two germline ends. The CDR3 here is CASSSSPGGGGYTF. CDR3 coding DNA: TGTGCCAGCAGTTCAAGCCCCGGGGGTGGTGGCTACACCTTC.

This clonotype was counted a single time. At one end the junction does not follow the germline gene, possibly because of a read error. The chain links TRBV7-7 to TRBJ2-3; 10 positions agree with TRBD1. The length of the CDR3 is 18 residues. CDR1 is SSHAT, CDR2 FNYEAQ, per germline (reference sequence). The CDR3: CASSLVPSGTGGTDTQYF. The CDR3, as DNA: TGTGCTAGCAGCTTAGTCCCAAGCGGGACAGGGGGCACAGATACGCAGTATTTT.

The CDR3 is CASSFEGTGGNYGYTF. The DNA of the CDR3 is TGTGCCAGCAGCTTCGAAGGGACAGGGGGCAACTATGGCTACACCTTC. This rearrangement joins TRBV7-9 to TRBJ1-2, with 12 bases fitting TRBD1. The germline V gene has CDR1 SEHNR and CDR2 FQNEAQ (reference sequence). Trimming cost V 3 bases and J 2 bases; bases outside gene matches: 4. This CDR3 is 16 amino acids long.

There are many counts of this clonotype. This rearrangement joins TRBV29-1 to TRBJ2-5, with 8 bases that match TRBD1. Germline CDR1 is SQVTM and CDR2 is ANQGSEA. With V trimmed by 4 bases and J by 1 base, 2 bases remained unmatched. CDR3 length equals 13 residues. The CDR3 DNA follows: TGCAGCGTTGCGACAGGGGCCCAAGAGACCCAGTACTTC. This codes for CSVATGAQETQYF. The variable domain in full, completed from reference TRBV29-1 and TRBJ2-5, reads SAVISQKPSRDICQRGTSLTIQCQVDSQVTMMFWYRQQPGQSLTLIATANQGSEATYESGFVIDKFPISRPNLTFSTLTVSNMSPEDSSIYLCSVATGAQETQYFGPGTRLLVL.

This clonotype was picked up a small number of times. The chain recombines TRBV20-1 with TRBJ2-2; 9 bases agree with TRBD1. This CDR3 region has 14 residues. V lost 4 bases, J lost 2 bases, and 2 bases stayed unmatched. Germline-derived CDR1 and CDR2 are DFQATT and SNEGSKA (reference sequence). The CDR3 nucleotides read TGCAGTGCTAACAGGGGGCATAACACCGGGGAGCTGTTTTTT. The encoded protein is CSANRGHNTGELFF.

This chain connects TRBV7-9 to TRBJ2-5; 7 bases agree with TRBD2. V lost 3 bases, J lost 2 bases, and 6 bases stayed unmatched. The CDR3 has 15 amino acids. The V gene's germline CDR1 is SEHNR and CDR2 FQNEAQ (reference sequence). The CDR3 spells CASSFRLAEQETQYF. The CDR3 DNA follows: TGTGCCAGCAGCTTCCGACTAGCTGAACAAGAGACCCAGTACTTC.

Concerning this clonotype itself: Just one base apart from a much larger clone, this may be a read error. CDR3 nucleotides: TGCAGTACTAGAGGACTAGAATCGCTCTACGAGCAGTACTTC. This gives the protein CSTRGLESLYEQYF. This chain joins TRBV20-1 and TRBJ2-7, with 7 bases lining up with TRBD2. Germline CDR1 is DFQATT and CDR2 is SNEGSKA (reference sequence). The CDR3 contains 14 residues.

This clonotype came up a few times. V gene TRBV4-1 combines with J gene TRBJ2-3; 8 nucleotides agree with TRBD2. The CDR3 loop spans 16 amino acids. Germline-derived CDR1 and CDR2 are MGHRA and YSYEKL. V lost 4 bases to trimming and J lost 1 base; unmatched junction nucleotides: 7. The chain's CDR3 is CASSRGTSPRTDTQYF. The CDR3 region has the DNA TGCGCCAGCAGCCGAGGGACTAGTCCGCGCACAGATACGCAGTATTTT.

This clonotype occurred a few times. The chain couples TRBV4-1 to TRBJ2-5; maybe TRBD1 (6 bases). The CDR3 has 19 residues. Trimming left V 1 base short and J 2 bases short, with 23 bases between. Per germline, CDR1 MGHRA and CDR2 YSYEKL. CDR3 region: CASSQGSWGSGTMQETQYF. As DNA, the CDR3 is TGCGCCAGCAGCCAAGGTTCTTGGGGTTCCGGGACAATGCAAGAGACCCAGTACTTC.

In this sample, this clonotype turned up once. V is TRBV27 and J is TRBJ1-1; a weak D match, TRBD1 (6 bases). Germline-derived CDR1 and CDR2 are MNHEY and SMNVEV (reference sequence). The CDR3 sequence is 14 residues long. Trimming pared 6 bases from V and 6 bases from J, leaving 17 bases between. Here the CDR3 reads CASSDGGRESEAFF. CDR3 bases: TGTGCCAGCAGCGACGGGGGGCGGGAATCTGAAGCTTTCTTT.

This rearrangement joins TRBV6-2 or TRBV6-3 to TRBJ2-6; D perhaps matches TRBD1 (5 bases). The ends were cut back, 7 bases at V and 3 bases at J, with 16 bases in the middle. Germline V gene lookup returns CDR1 MNHEY and CDR2 SVGEGT. This CDR3 contains 16 residues. The CDR3 region has the DNA TGTGCCAGCAACGGACACCGAACTGTTGGGGCCAACGTCCTGACTTTC. It specifies CASNGHRTVGANVLTF.

CDR3 region: CASSYSAGDASNEQFF. CDR3 sequence (DNA): TGTGCCAGCAGTTACTCTGCCGGGGACGCCTCGAATGAGCAGTTCTTC. This rearrangement joins TRBV6-2 or TRBV6-3 to TRBJ2-1; possibly TRBD1 or TRBD2 for D (5 bases each). This CDR3 is built from 16 residues. Germline V gene lookup returns CDR1 MNHEY and CDR2 SVGEGT. Trimming took 0 bases from V and 7 from J, leaving 16 bases between them.

J is TRBJ2-3 and V is TRBV9; 11 positions agree with TRBD2. The CDR3 totals 18 residues. The germline V gene encodes CDR1 SGDLS and CDR2 YYNGEE. Trimming removed 2 bases from V and 5 bases from J; junction bases left unmatched: 13. The CDR3 sequence is CASSVVPLAGARGDTQYF. The CDR3, as DNA: TGTGCCAGCAGCGTGGTTCCACTAGCGGGGGCCCGGGGAGATACGCAGTATTTT.

As concerns this clonotype: At one of its ends the junction is not consistent with the germline gene, which may arise from a read error. V is TRBV12-3 or TRBV12-4 and J is TRBJ2-7, with 7 bases that match TRBD2. The CDR3 sequence is 13 residues long. The CDR3 protein is CAGSLPGLYEQYF. CDR3 coding DNA: TGTGCCGGCAGTTTACCGGGACTATACGAGCAGTACTTC.

J is TRBJ1-2 and V is TRBV3-1, with D perhaps TRBD1 (6 bases). The germline V gene has CDR1 LGHDT and CDR2 YNNKEL (reference sequence). CDR3 size: 14 residues. Trimming took off 3 bases at V and 3 bases at J, with 11 bases between the two ends. The CDR3 spells CASSHAGAHYGYTF. CDR3 bases: TGTGCCAGCAGCCATGCAGGGGCGCACTATGGCTACACCTTC.

This clonotype turned up a few times. This chain joins TRBV7-2 and TRBJ1-2, with D perhaps matching TRBD1 (5 bases). Germline V gives CDR1 SGHTA, CDR2 FQGNSA. The CDR3 extends over 15 amino acids. V lost 5 bases, J lost 8 bases, and 21 bases lay in between. As DNA, the CDR3 is TGTGCCAGCAGCCAACTAGGAGAGGGGTATCGGGGCTACACCTTC. Residues: CASSQLGEGYRGYTF.

The rearrangement uses TRBV6-2 or TRBV6-3 and TRBJ2-3, with D possibly called TRBD1 or TRBD2 (5 bases each). The CDR3 length is 19 residues. Germline CDR1 and CDR2: MNHEY and SVGEGT. Between the trimmed V and J ends, which lost 1 base and 0 bases, there was a span of 20 bases. The CDR3 coding sequence is TGTGCCAGCAGTTACTTGGTCCGGGACCCCCGACCGAGCACAGATACGCAGTATTTT. This gives the protein CASSYLVRDPRPSTDTQYF.

In this sample, this clonotype turned up a few times. This rearrangement joins TRBV20-1 to TRBJ2-3, with 10 bases that match TRBD2. Unmatched junction bases numbered 2, after V lost 2 bases and J lost 0 bases. Germline V gene lookup returns CDR1 DFQATT and CDR2 SNEGSKA (reference sequence). The CDR3 runs 15 residues. CDR3 region: CSARLAGVSTDTQYF. CDR3 DNA: TGCAGTGCTAGACTAGCGGGGGTGAGCACAGATACGCAGTATTTT.

The DNA for the CDR3 is TGTGCCAGCAGCCCCGGACAGGAAACCTACGGGCAGTACTTC. Its translation: CASSPGQETYGQYF. V and J are TRBV7-3 and TRBJ2-4; 7 nucleotides agree with TRBD1. V trimming: 5 bases; J trimming: 13 bases; junction bases outside the gene matches: 14. This CDR3 has 14 residues. Germline assignment: CDR1 SGHTA and CDR2 FQGTGA.

The CDR3 DNA sequence: TGTGCCAGCAGCAAGGACTCCTACAATGAGCAGTACTTC. This translates into CASSKDSYNEQYF. The rearrangement uses TRBV7-9 and TRBJ2-1, with TRBD2 as a possible D gene (5 bases). The better agreement between TRBJ2-7 and the DNA end casts doubt on the J call. The length of the CDR3 is 13 residues. Germline assignment: CDR1 SEHNR and CDR2 FQNEAQ (reference sequence).